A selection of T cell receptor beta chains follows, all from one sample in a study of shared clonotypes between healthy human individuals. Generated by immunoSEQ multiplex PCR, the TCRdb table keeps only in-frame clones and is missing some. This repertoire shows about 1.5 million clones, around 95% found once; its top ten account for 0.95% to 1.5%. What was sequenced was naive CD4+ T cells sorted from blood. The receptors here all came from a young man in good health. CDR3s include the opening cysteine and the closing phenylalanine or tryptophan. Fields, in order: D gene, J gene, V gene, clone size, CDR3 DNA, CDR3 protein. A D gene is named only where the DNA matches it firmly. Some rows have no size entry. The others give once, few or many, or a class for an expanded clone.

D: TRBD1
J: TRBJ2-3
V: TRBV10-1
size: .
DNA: TGCGCCAGCGAAATGGGACAGGTCCCCACAGATACGCAGTATTTT
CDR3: CASEMGQVPTDTQYF

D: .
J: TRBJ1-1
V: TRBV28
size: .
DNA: TGTGCCAGCAGTTTCTGGACAGCGAACACTGAAGCTTTCTTT
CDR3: CASSFWTANTEAFF

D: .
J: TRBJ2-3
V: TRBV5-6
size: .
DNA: TGTGCCAGCAGCTTCTCTTGGGGTCAGCCGGTCACGGGCACAGATACGCAGTATTTT
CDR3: CASSFSWGQPVTGTDTQYF

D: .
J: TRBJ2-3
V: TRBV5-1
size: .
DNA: TGCGCCAGCAGCTTGGACTCCAGGGTTCTGGGTTTCACAGATACGCAGTATTTT
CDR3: CASSLDSRVLGFTDTQYF

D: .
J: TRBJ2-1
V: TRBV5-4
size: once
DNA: TGTGCCAGCAGCTTGGCCTCGGGGATAGACTCCTACAATGAGCAGTTCTTC
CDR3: CASSLASGIDSYNEQFF

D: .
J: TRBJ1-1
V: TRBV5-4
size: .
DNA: TGTGCCAGCAGCTTGGCAGGGGCTGGGAGCACTGAAGCTTTCTTT
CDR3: CASSLAGAGSTEAFF

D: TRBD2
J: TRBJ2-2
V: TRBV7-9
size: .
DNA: TGTGCCAGCAGCCGGACTAGCGGGAGTATAGGGGAGCTGTTTTTT
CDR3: CASSRTSGSIGELFF

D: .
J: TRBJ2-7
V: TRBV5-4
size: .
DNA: TGTGCCAGCAGCGTCAGGGGAAGAGGGTACGAGCAGTACTTC
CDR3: CASSVRGRGYEQYF

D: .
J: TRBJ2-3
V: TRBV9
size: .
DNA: TGTGCCAGCAGCCCCCGGGTCTCGTTTGGCACAGATACGCAGTATTTT
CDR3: CASSPRVSFGTDTQYF

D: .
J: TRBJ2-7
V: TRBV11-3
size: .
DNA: TGTGCCAGCAGCCCCGGTTGGGACATCCCCGAGCAGTACTTC
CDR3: CASSPGWDIPEQYF

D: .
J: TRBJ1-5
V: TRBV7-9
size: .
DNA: TGTGCCAGCAGCTTCAGCAGTCTGAATCAGCCCCAGCATTTT
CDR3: CASSFSSLNQPQHF

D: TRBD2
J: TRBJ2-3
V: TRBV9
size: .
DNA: TGTGCCAGCAGCCCAGCTAGCGGGAGTAGCACAGATACGCAGTATTTT
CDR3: CASSPASGSSTDTQYF

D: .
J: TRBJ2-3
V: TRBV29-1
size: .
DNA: TGCAGCGTTGAAGAGCGGACGAGGTGGACAGATACGCAGTATTTT
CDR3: CSVEERTRWTDTQYF